The rows below give T cell receptor beta chains drawn from one sample of a study of CD8 T cell repertoires and HIV-1 epitope variants. Sequenced by immunoSEQ multiplex PCR; TCRdb stores in-frame clones only, minus some. The data contain approximately 90,000 clones, more than 65% of them singletons. Sequencing input: uncultured baseline CD8+ T cells from peripheral blood mononuclear cells (PBMCs). These TCRs come from a male donor with HIV. CDR3s include the opening cysteine and the closing phenylalanine or tryptophan. Each record gives: D gene, clone size, CDR3 length, V gene, J gene, CDR3 DNA, CDR3 protein. D genes are given only for firm matches. The size field is filled for only some rows; it gives once, few, many or a size class.

D: TRBD2
size: NA
length: 18
V: TRBV4-3
J: TRBJ2-2
DNA: TGCGCCAGCAGCCAAGACCCAGCGGGGGGGCGCGGCACCGGGGAGCTGTTTTTT
CDR3: CASSQDPAGGRGTGELFF

D: NA
size: NA
length: 15
V: TRBV7-2
J: TRBJ1-5
DNA: TGTGCCAGCAGCTTAGATTCCGGGACACAACAGCCCCAGCATTTT
CDR3: CASSLDSGTQQPQHF

D: NA
size: NA
length: 15
V: TRBV6-1
J: TRBJ1-1
DNA: TGTGCCAGCAGTGATCACCCGGAACAGAACACTGAAGCTTTCTTT
CDR3: CASSDHPEQNTEAFF

D: NA
size: NA
length: 14
V: TRBV2
J: TRBJ2-3
DNA: TGTGCCAGCAGTGAATCGCGGGACACAGATACGCAGTATTTT
CDR3: CASSESRDTDTQYF

D: TRBD1
size: NA
length: 15
V: TRBV5-1
J: TRBJ2-2
DNA: TGCGCCAGCAGCCGGGACAGGGGAGCCGCCGGGGAGCTGTTTTTT
CDR3: CASSRDRGAAGELFF

D: NA
size: NA
length: 12
V: TRBV29-1
J: TRBJ2-3
DNA: TGCAGCGTTGGAGCAAGGTCAGATACGCAGTATTTT
CDR3: CSVGARSDTQYF

D: TRBD1
size: NA
length: 16
V: TRBV15
J: TRBJ2-5
DNA: TGTGCCACCAGCAGAGATTCGACAGGGGGAGGGGAGACCCAGTACTTC
CDR3: CATSRDSTGGGETQYF

D: NA
size: NA
length: 16
V: TRBV13
J: TRBJ2-6
DNA: TGTGCCAGCAGCTTAGACTTGGGATCTGGGGCCAACGTCCTGACTTTC
CDR3: CASSLDLGSGANVLTF

D: NA
size: NA
length: 13
V: TRBV6-1
J: TRBJ2-7
DNA: TGTGCCAGCAGTGAACCAGGGCGTTGGGAGCAGTACTTC
CDR3: CASSEPGRWEQYF

D: NA
size: NA
length: 13
V: TRBV19
J: TRBJ1-1
DNA: TGTGCCAGTAATCCGGAGTCCAGCCCTGAAGCTTTCTTT
CDR3: CASNPESSPEAFF

D: NA
size: NA
length: 15
V: TRBV5-1
J: TRBJ1-4
DNA: TGCGCCAGCAGCCCCGCGGGGGGGCTTAATGAAAAACTGTTTTTT
CDR3: CASSPAGGLNEKLFF

D: NA
size: many
length: 11
V: TRBV28
J: TRBJ1-1
DNA: TGTGCCAGCACCGGGCGGTCTGAAGCTTTCTTT
CDR3: CASTGRSEAFF

D: NA
size: medium-sized
length: 15
V: TRBV5-5
J: TRBJ1-1
DNA: TGTGCCAGCAGCTCTCTATCACAAGTAAACACTGAAGCTTTCTTT
CDR3: CASSSLSQVNTEAFF

D: TRBD1
size: NA
length: 15
V: TRBV19
J: TRBJ2-2
DNA: TGTGCCACCGCAAAAGGGACAGGGGTCGACGGGGAGCTGTTTTTT
CDR3: CATAKGTGVDGELFF

D: NA
size: once
length: 12
V: TRBV18
J: TRBJ2-3
DNA: TGTGCCAGCTCACCATACACAGATACGCAGTATTTT
CDR3: CASSPYTDTQYF

D: TRBD2
size: NA
length: 16
V: TRBV19
J: TRBJ2-1
DNA: TGTGCCAGTAGGTGGTTAGCGGGAGGATCATACAATGAGCAGTTCTTC
CDR3: CASRWLAGGSYNEQFF

D: NA
size: NA
length: 14
V: TRBV5-1
J: TRBJ2-3
DNA: TGCGCCAGCAGCTTTACAGGAGGCACAGATACGCAGTATTTT
CDR3: CASSFTGGTDTQYF

D: NA
size: once
length: 14
V: TRBV5-1
J: TRBJ2-5
DNA: TGCGCCAGCAGCTACGGGTCCACCCAAGAGACCCAGTACTTC
CDR3: CASSYGSTQETQYF

D: NA
size: NA
length: 13
V: TRBV27
J: TRBJ1-5
DNA: TGTGCCGCGGCAGGACACCCCAATCAGCCCCAGCATTTT
CDR3: CAAAGHPNQPQHF

D: NA
size: NA
length: 14
V: TRBV15
J: TRBJ1-3
DNA: TGTGCCACCAGCAGAGTGGTCTTAGGGAACACCATATATTTT
CDR3: CATSRVVLGNTIYF

D: TRBD1
size: few
length: 16
V: TRBV5-4
J: TRBJ2-4
DNA: TGTGCCAGCAGCAGAGACAGGGTGGGGGCCAAAAACATTCAGTACTTC
CDR3: CASSRDRVGAKNIQYF

D: NA
size: NA
length: 15
V: TRBV28
J: TRBJ2-7
DNA: TGTGCCAGCAGCTCCCCTTCGACAGCTTACTACGAGCAGTACTTC
CDR3: CASSSPSTAYYEQYF

D: NA
size: few
length: 14
V: TRBV5-4
J: TRBJ2-2
DNA: TGTGCCAGCAGCTTGGGACTTGACACCGGGGAGCTGTTTTTT
CDR3: CASSLGLDTGELFF

D: NA
size: NA
length: 15
V: TRBV9
J: TRBJ2-5
DNA: TGTGCCAGCAGCGTGGGGACCGACCCTGGAGAGACCCAGTACTTC
CDR3: CASSVGTDPGETQYF

D: NA
size: NA
length: 14
V: TRBV6-1
J: TRBJ2-7
DNA: TGTGCCAGCATCGATGGGGCCTTAGGGGGCGAGCAGTACTTC
CDR3: CASIDGALGGEQYF

D: TRBD1
size: NA
length: 14
V: TRBV2
J: TRBJ1-2
DNA: TGTGCCAGCAGGGGGACAGGAAGGTCTTATGGCTACACCTTC
CDR3: CASRGTGRSYGYTF

D: NA
size: NA
length: 14
V: TRBV9
J: TRBJ2-5
DNA: TGTGCCAGCAGCGTAGGGACGGCCCAAGAGACCCAGTACTTC
CDR3: CASSVGTAQETQYF

D: NA
size: NA
length: 13
V: TRBV19
J: TRBJ1-1
DNA: TGTGCCAGTAGTATAGTAGCTAACGGTGAAGCTTTCTTT
CDR3: CASSIVANGEAFF

D: NA
size: once
length: 14
V: TRBV4-2
J: TRBJ1-2
DNA: TGTGCCAGCAGCCAAGGGGAGGCTTCCTATGGCTACACCTTC
CDR3: CASSQGEASYGYTF

D: NA
size: NA
length: 13
V: TRBV6-6
J: TRBJ1-5
DNA: TGTGCCAGCTCCTCGACCCCCGATCAGCCCCAGCATTTT
CDR3: CASSSTPDQPQHF

D: NA
size: NA
length: 16
V: TRBV27
J: TRBJ1-5
DNA: TGTGCCAGCAGTCTTTGGGGGGGGGCGGATGATCAGCCCCAGCATTTT
CDR3: CASSLWGGADDQPQHF

D: NA
size: NA
length: 17
V: TRBV10-1
J: TRBJ2-7
DNA: TGCGCCAGCAGTGAGTCGTTGGGGGGACACTCAGCCTACGAGCAGTACTTC
CDR3: CASSESLGGHSAYEQYF

D: TRBD1
size: NA
length: 15
V: TRBV11-2
J: TRBJ2-7
DNA: TGTGCCAGCAGCACATGGACAGGGAACTCCTACGAGCAGTACTTC
CDR3: CASSTWTGNSYEQYF

D: NA
size: few
length: 14
V: TRBV28
J: TRBJ2-5
DNA: TGTGCCAGCAGCCCAGGGACGGTTCAAGAGACCCAGTACTTC
CDR3: CASSPGTVQETQYF

D: TRBD1
size: NA
length: 16
V: TRBV6-5
J: TRBJ1-4
DNA: TGTGCCAGCAGTTACTCGATAGGACAGGGACATGAAAAACTGTTTTTT
CDR3: CASSYSIGQGHEKLFF

D: NA
size: NA
length: 15
V: TRBV7-3
J: TRBJ2-2
DNA: TGTGCCAGCAGCCTTACGGGATGGGGCACCGGGGAGCTGTTTTTT
CDR3: CASSLTGWGTGELFF

D: TRBD2
size: NA
length: 14
V: TRBV6-1
J: TRBJ2-2
DNA: TGTGCCAGCTTAGCGGGAGCGAACACCGGGGAGCTGTTTTTT
CDR3: CASLAGANTGELFF

D: TRBD1
size: NA
length: 15
V: TRBV7-3
J: TRBJ2-1
DNA: TGTGCCAGCAGCTTACCGGGACAGGGTAGCAATGAGCAGTTCTTC
CDR3: CASSLPGQGSNEQFF

D: TRBD1
size: NA
length: 14
V: TRBV28
J: TRBJ1-3
DNA: TGTGCCAGCAGTTTACCGGACAGGGGAAACACCATATATTTT
CDR3: CASSLPDRGNTIYF

D: NA
size: NA
length: 15
V: TRBV28
J: TRBJ2-7
DNA: TGTGCCAGCAACCCCCCCGGACCCGTAGCCTACGAGCAGTACTTC
CDR3: CASNPPGPVAYEQYF

D: NA
size: NA
length: 13
V: TRBV5-1
J: TRBJ1-1
DNA: TGCGCCAGCAGCTTGGTAACAGGGCCGGAAGCTTTCTTT
CDR3: CASSLVTGPEAFF

D: TRBD2
size: NA
length: 16
V: TRBV25-1
J: TRBJ2-7
DNA: TGTGCCAGCACCCCCGCGAGCGGACTAGGAGAGAGGGAGCAGTACTTC
CDR3: CASTPASGLGEREQYF

D: NA
size: NA
length: 13
V: TRBV6-1
J: TRBJ1-4
DNA: TGTGCCAGCAGTGACCCAGGGAGGGAAAAACTGTTTTTT
CDR3: CASSDPGREKLFF

D: NA
size: NA
length: 15
V: TRBV4-2
J: TRBJ2-7
DNA: TGTGCCAGCAGCCAATCGTCTAGCCTTTCCTACGAGCAGTACTTC
CDR3: CASSQSSSLSYEQYF

D: NA
size: NA
length: 12
V: TRBV28
J: TRBJ1-2
DNA: TGTGCCAGCACCGGGACTGGCTATGGCTACACCTTC
CDR3: CASTGTGYGYTF

D: NA
size: NA
length: 13
V: TRBV19
J: TRBJ2-7
DNA: TGTGCCAGCCTAGGACAGTCATCCTACGAGCAGTACTTC
CDR3: CASLGQSSYEQYF

D: NA
size: NA
length: 14
V: TRBV5-1
J: TRBJ2-3
DNA: TGCGCCAGCAGCTTGGTTGCAGTCACAGATACGCAGTATTTT
CDR3: CASSLVAVTDTQYF

D: NA
size: NA
length: 13
V: TRBV7-2
J: TRBJ2-7
DNA: TGTGCCAGCAGCTTAACAGCCTTCTACGAGCAGTACTTC
CDR3: CASSLTAFYEQYF

D: NA
size: NA
length: 13
V: TRBV6-5
J: TRBJ1-6
DNA: TGTGCCAGCAGTTATACCTTAAATTCACCCCTCCACTTT
CDR3: CASSYTLNSPLHF

D: TRBD1
size: once
length: 13
V: TRBV28
J: TRBJ2-7
DNA: TGTGCCAGCAGTCTCAATCAGGGGGACGAGCAGTACTTC
CDR3: CASSLNQGDEQYF

D: NA
size: NA
length: 13
V: TRBV27
J: TRBJ2-1
DNA: TGTGCCAGCAGTTTCTCCATGAACAATGAGCAGTTCTTC
CDR3: CASSFSMNNEQFF